Listed below are T cell receptor beta chains from one sample, sequenced in a study of cytomegalovirus exposure and HLA in healthy donors. Produced via immunoSEQ multiplex PCR; TCRdb's table is partial and in-frame only. The table lists 75,000 to 100,000 clones, roughly four fifths of them singletons. The sequencing input was PBMCs. Receptors were obtained from a man aged 25-45 years in good health and CMV-seronegative. The CDR3 runs from the conserved cysteine through the conserved F or W. Each record gives: J gene, clone size, V gene, D gene, CDR3 DNA, CDR3 protein. A D gene is named only where the DNA matches it firmly. Size tells how often a clone was seen (once, few, many) or the class of an expanded clone, and some rows leave it out.

TRBJ1-1,NA,TRBV19,TRBD1,TGTGCCAGTAGTACCTCGACAGGGTTGAACACTGAAGCTTTCTTT,CASSTSTGLNTEAFF
TRBJ2-7,NA,TRBV19,TRBD2,TGTGCCAGTAGCGAAGCGGGGCCCACCTACGAGCAGTACTTC,CASSEAGPTYEQYF
TRBJ2-1,NA,TRBV27,TRBD2,TGTGCCAGCAGTTTAGGTACTAGCGGTTACAATGAGCAGTTCTTC,CASSLGTSGYNEQFF
TRBJ1-4,NA,TRBV19,NA,TGTGCCAGTAGTATACGCCTATCAGGGGAAAAACTGTTTTTT,CASSIRLSGEKLFF
TRBJ1-2,NA,TRBV2,NA,TGTGCCAGCAGTGAAGCGGCTGGCGGATATGGCTACACCTTC,CASSEAAGGYGYTF
TRBJ1-4,NA,TRBV27,TRBD1,TGTGCCAGCCGCGTTTTAGGACAGGTTAATGAAAAACTGTTTTTT,CASRVLGQVNEKLFF
TRBJ2-1,NA,TRBV9,TRBD2,TGTGCCAGCAGCGTAATCGGGAGGGCCTCCTACAATGAGCAGTTCTTC,CASSVIGRASYNEQFF
TRBJ2-1,NA,TRBV7-3,NA,TGTGCCAGCAGCCGAGCAGGGGGGAATGAGCAGTTCTTC,CASSRAGGNEQFF
TRBJ1-1,NA,TRBV28,TRBD1,TGTGCCAGCAGCCCAGGGGGGCCGACTGGCACTGAAGCTTTCTTT,CASSPGGPTGTEAFF
TRBJ1-1,NA,TRBV5-1,NA,TGCGCCAGCAGCTCCCGGAACACTGAAGCTTTCTTT,CASSSRNTEAFF
TRBJ2-1,NA,TRBV7-3,TRBD2,TGTGCCAGCAGTCAAAGGGCGGGGGGACTAGCGGCCAGCTCCTACAATGAGCAGTTCTTC,CASSQRAGGLAASSYNEQFF
TRBJ2-1,NA,TRBV7-9,NA,TGTGCCAGCAGCTTACTAGCTGATGAGCAGTTCTTC,CASSLLADEQFF
TRBJ1-2,NA,TRBV10-1,NA,TGCGCCAGCAGTGAGTCTTGTGGGCAGAACTATGGCTACACCTTC,CASSESCGQNYGYTF
TRBJ1-1,NA,TRBV2,NA,TGTGCCAGCAGTGAAGCCAAGAACACTGAAGCTTTCTTT,CASSEAKNTEAFF
TRBJ2-2,NA,TRBV9,NA,TGTGCCAGCAGCTTCGGGACTCTGAACACCGGGGAGCTGTTTTTT,CASSFGTLNTGELFF
TRBJ1-6,NA,TRBV5-1,NA,TGCGCCAGCAGCGAGGTGACAGCCCATAATTCACCCCTCCACTTT,CASSEVTAHNSPLHF
TRBJ1-2,few,TRBV6-1,NA,TGTGCCAGCAGTGATCTGGGGGCTGTGGGTGGCTACACCTTC,CASSDLGAVGGYTF
TRBJ1-4,once,TRBV7-9,TRBD1,TGTGCCAGCAGGCCGGGGACAGCGACTCCTCTTGCAACTAATGAAAAACTGTTTTTT,CASRPGTATPLATNEKLFF
TRBJ2-1,NA,TRBV6-5,NA,TGTGCCAGCAGTTACGGTCCAGAACAGTTCTTC,CASSYGPEQFF
TRBJ1-6,NA,TRBV6-1,NA,TGTGCCAGCAGTGAAGGGAGGCGTCAGAAGAATTCACCCCTCCACTTT,CASSEGRRQKNSPLHF
TRBJ1-1,NA,TRBV7-8,NA,TGTGCCAGCAGCTTAGGAGACAGCTGGAACACTGAAGCTTTCTTT,CASSLGDSWNTEAFF
TRBJ2-2,NA,TRBV19,NA,TGTGCCAGTAGTGGCCGGTCCGGGGACACCGGGGAGCTGTTTTTT,CASSGRSGDTGELFF
TRBJ2-3,NA,TRBV5-1,NA,TGCGCCAGCAGCTTGGCCACTTTTACAGATACGCAGTATTTT,CASSLATFTDTQYF
TRBJ1-2,NA,TRBV25-1,TRBD1,TGTGCCAGCAGTGCAGGGGGCTGGTATAATGGCTACACCTTC,CASSAGGWYNGYTF
TRBJ2-1,NA,TRBV6-5,TRBD2,TGTGCCAGCAGTTACTCGAGCGGGAGCGACGACAATGAGCAGTTCTTC,CASSYSSGSDDNEQFF